This is a list of T cell receptor beta chains from one sample in a study of shared clonotypes between healthy human individuals. Repertoires were generated with immunoSEQ multiplex PCR, while TCRdb's copy carries only in-frame clones and drops some. The profile covers approximately 620,000 clones, with approximately 97% appearing a single time and about 0.06% taken by the ten largest. The sequenced sample was naive CD4+ T cells sorted from blood. Receptors originate from a woman in her twenties or thirties in good health. CDR3s include the opening cysteine and the closing phenylalanine or tryptophan. A D gene is named only where the DNA matches it firmly. For some rows the clone size is stated as once, few or many, or as a class when expanded; others skip it.

V: TRBV6-5; D: TRBD1; J: TRBJ1-4; size: once; CDR3: CASSSNPGQGDEKLFF; DNA: TGTGCCAGCAGTTCGAACCCGGGACAGGGGGATGAAAAACTGTTTTTT
V: TRBV5-5; D: .; J: TRBJ1-4; size: .; CDR3: CASSLAPRVPNEKLFF; DNA: TGTGCCAGCAGCTTGGCCCCGCGGGTACCTAATGAAAAACTGTTTTTT
V: TRBV28; D: TRBD1; J: TRBJ1-6; size: .; CDR3: CASSLYGDRAHSPLHF; DNA: TGTGCCAGCAGTTTATATGGGGACAGGGCCCATTCACCCCTCCACTTT
V: TRBV4-1; D: TRBD2; J: TRBJ2-1; size: .; CDR3: CASSPGLAGVMTYNEQFF; DNA: TGCGCCAGCTCACCGGGACTAGCGGGAGTTATGACCTACAATGAGCAGTTCTTC
V: TRBV27; D: TRBD2; J: TRBJ2-6; size: .; CDR3: CASRAGGSGANVLTF; DNA: TGTGCCAGCAGGGCGGGAGGCTCTGGGGCCAACGTCCTGACTTTC
V: TRBV28; D: .; J: TRBJ1-1; size: .; CDR3: CASSPGSQQGFPEAFF; DNA: TGTGCCAGCAGTCCAGGATCTCAACAGGGATTCCCTGAAGCTTTCTTT
V: TRBV20-1; D: .; J: TRBJ1-1; size: .; CDR3: CSVVTEAFF; DNA: TGCAGTGTTGTAACTGAAGCTTTCTTT
V: TRBV5-1; D: .; J: TRBJ2-3; size: .; CDR3: CASSRQVSTDTQYF; DNA: TGCGCCAGCAGCAGACAGGTTAGCACAGATACGCAGTATTTT
V: TRBV5-1; D: .; J: TRBJ2-3; size: once; CDR3: CASSLGGTDTQYF; DNA: TGCGCCAGCAGCTTAGGCGGAACAGATACGCAGTATTTT
V: TRBV27; D: TRBD1; J: TRBJ2-7; size: .; CDR3: CASSSNRGLYLSSYEQYF; DNA: TGTGCCAGCAGTTCAAACAGGGGGCTGTACCTCTCTTCCTACGAGCAGTACTTC
V: TRBV28; D: .; J: TRBJ2-5; size: .; CDR3: CASSPPGATQYF; DNA: TGTGCCAGCAGCCCGCCCGGGGCGACCCAGTACTTC
V: TRBV10-3; D: TRBD1; J: TRBJ1-1; size: once; CDR3: CAISQKQGQLTINTEAFF; DNA: TGTGCCATCAGCCAAAAACAGGGGCAGCTAACTATTAACACTGAAGCTTTCTTT
V: TRBV7-2; D: TRBD1; J: TRBJ2-1; size: .; CDR3: CASSRTGPYNEQFF; DNA: TGTGCCAGCAGTAGGACAGGGCCCTACAATGAGCAGTTCTTC
V: TRBV5-1; D: TRBD1; J: TRBJ1-1; size: few; CDR3: CASSLEGTGSEAFF; DNA: TGCGCCAGCAGCTTGGAGGGGACAGGGAGTGAAGCTTTCTTT
V: TRBV5-1; D: TRBD1; J: TRBJ2-7; size: .; CDR3: CASSSRGLEQYF; DNA: TGCGCCAGCAGCTCCAGGGGGCTCGAGCAGTACTTC
V: TRBV4-1; D: .; J: TRBJ2-3; size: once; CDR3: CASSHSQGRPDTQYF; DNA: TGCGCCAGCAGCCATTCTCAGGGCAGGCCAGATACGCAGTATTTT
V: TRBV11-2; D: .; J: TRBJ1-3; size: .; CDR3: CASSTGASNTGNTIYF; DNA: TGTGCCAGCAGCACGGGAGCCAGTAACACTGGAAACACCATATATTTT
V: TRBV18; D: .; J: TRBJ2-3; size: .; CDR3: CASSPPSTDTQYF; DNA: TGTGCCAGCTCACCACCTAGTACAGATACGCAGTATTTT
V: TRBV7-9; D: .; J: TRBJ2-2; size: .; CDR3: CASSPQGNTGELFF; DNA: TGTGCCAGCAGTCCCCAGGGGAACACCGGGGAGCTGTTTTTT
V: TRBV28; D: .; J: TRBJ1-5; size: .; CDR3: CATTGLAGDYSNQPQHF; DNA: TGTGCCACGACGGGGCTGGCAGGAGATTATAGCAATCAGCCCCAGCATTTT
V: TRBV4-1; D: .; J: TRBJ2-5; size: .; CDR3: CASSQVRGKETQYF; DNA: TGCGCCAGCAGCCAAGTTAGAGGGAAAGAGACCCAGTACTTC
V: TRBV6-1; D: .; J: TRBJ2-1; size: .; CDR3: CASSEYGISYNEQFF; DNA: TGTGCCAGCAGTGAATACGGGATTTCCTACAATGAGCAGTTCTTC
V: TRBV10-3; D: .; J: TRBJ2-1; size: .; CDR3: CAISARGDEQFF; DNA: TGTGCCATCAGTGCCCGCGGGGATGAGCAGTTCTTC
V: TRBV10-3; D: TRBD1; J: TRBJ2-7; size: .; CDR3: CAIRRTGTGSYEQYF; DNA: TGTGCCATCCGACGGACCGGGACAGGGTCCTACGAGCAGTACTTC
V: TRBV5-1; D: .; J: TRBJ2-5; size: .; CDR3: CASSLVGDPGETQYF; DNA: TGCGCCAGCAGCTTGGTCGGGGACCCCGGGGAGACCCAGTACTTC
V: TRBV27; D: TRBD2; J: TRBJ2-7; size: .; CDR3: CASSPGVAGGEQYF; DNA: TGTGCCAGCAGTCCCGGGGTAGCGGGAGGCGAGCAGTACTTC
V: TRBV27; D: .; J: TRBJ2-7; size: .; CDR3: CASSSPLEPYEQYF; DNA: TGTGCCAGCAGCTCACCACTTGAGCCGTACGAGCAGTACTTC
V: TRBV11-2; D: TRBD2; J: TRBJ2-1; size: .; CDR3: CASSLVAGAFNEQFF; DNA: TGTGCCAGCAGCTTAGTGGCGGGAGCCTTCAATGAGCAGTTCTTC
V: TRBV19; D: .; J: TRBJ1-5; size: .; CDR3: CASSVTYNQPQHF; DNA: TGTGCCAGTAGTGTTACATATAATCAGCCCCAGCATTTT
V: TRBV6-1; D: TRBD1; J: TRBJ1-5; size: .; CDR3: CASSNRDRGGQPQHF; DNA: TGTGCCAGCAGTAACCGGGACAGGGGAGGTCAGCCCCAGCATTTT
V: TRBV5-1; D: .; J: TRBJ2-5; size: .; CDR3: CASSLDGRGPPETQYF; DNA: TGCGCCAGCAGCTTGGATGGCAGGGGCCCGCCAGAGACCCAGTACTTC
V: TRBV28; D: .; J: TRBJ1-1; size: .; CDR3: CASNLSTTQRAFF; DNA: TGTGCCAGCAACCTTTCCACGACACAGCGGGCTTTCTTT
V: TRBV5-6; D: .; J: TRBJ2-7; size: .; CDR3: CASSLEGTPFDEQYF; DNA: TGTGCCAGCAGCCTCGAGGGGACACCTTTTGATGAGCAGTACTTC
V: TRBV5-1; D: .; J: TRBJ1-4; size: .; CDR3: CASSPGPSEEKLFF; DNA: TGCGCCAGCAGCCCGGGACCGAGTGAGGAAAAACTGTTTTTT
V: TRBV6-1; D: TRBD2; J: TRBJ2-5; size: .; CDR3: CASSDIGGSGETQYF; DNA: TGTGCCAGCAGTGATATCGGCGGGAGCGGGGAGACCCAGTACTTC
V: TRBV28; D: .; J: TRBJ1-1; size: .; CDR3: CASSFRARGEAFF; DNA: TGTGCCAGCAGTTTTAGGGCCCGTGGTGAGGCTTTCTTT